This T cell receptor beta chain is from a study of identical twins' blood T cells. Background on the study: About 50 million reads came from about 12 libraries, six alpha, six beta.

TCR cDNA libraries came from RNA via a modified published protocol. TCRdb fed the 5' RACE reads into MiXCR, producing one record per CDR3 protein. The table has fewer than 450,000 distinct CDR3 sequences, over 25% seen once; the top ten hold roughly 5.5%. In the case of this clonotype: Its specificity is not known.

Whole-study results and caveats: Twin similarity might stem from environmental factors, not only genetics.

The CDR3 is made up of 15 amino acids. Germline values: CDR1 KGHSH, CDR2 LQKENI. The V gene lost 2 bases and the J gene lost 3 bases, with 13 bases spanning the gap. The chain has TRBV18 and TRBJ1-2; D might be TRBD1 (6 bases). The specimen was PBMCs. The sequence was obtained from a woman aged 18 to 50 in good health. Here the CDR3 DNA reads TGTGCCAGCTCACCAATGGGGGGCGACGACTATGGCTACACCTTC. Translation gives CASSPMGGDDYGYTF.